This passage covers 13 T cell receptor beta chains from one sample sequenced in a study of OX40 agonist ivuxolimab in advanced cancers. The assay was immunoSEQ multiplex PCR, and TCRdb's table has in-frame clones only and misses some. The sample consists of 75,000 or so clones, roughly 84% of them appearing once. The starting material was CD4+ or CD8+ T cells sorted from blood, obtained in a trial of the OX40 agonist ivuxolimab. These receptors were obtained from an adult with an advanced solid tumor such as melanoma, head and neck, liver or kidney cancer.

V is TRBV19 and J is TRBJ1-2; D ambiguous. CDR3 length: 14 amino acids. Germline V lookup: CDR1 LNHDA, CDR2 SQIVND (reference sequence). Trimming took off 5 bases at V and 4 bases at J, with 14 bases between the two ends. In DNA, the CDR3 is TGTGCCAGTAGTCCCCCCGCGCCCGCCTATGGCTACACCTTC. Its protein product is CASSPPAPAYGYTF.

The sample holds a few counts of this clone. This sequence joins TRBV7-2 and TRBJ2-1; 7 bases line up with TRBD1. This CDR3 is 15 amino acids long. The V segment lost 2 bases and the J segment 9 bases; nucleotides outside the gene matches: 10. The germline CDR1 and CDR2 sequences are SGHTA and FQGNSA. CDR3 sequence (DNA): TGTGCCAGCAGCTTAAGAGAGGGGGCGTCGAGTGAGCAGTTCTTC. Translating it yields CASSLREGASSEQFF.

This chain connects TRBV19 to TRBJ2-1; 10 nucleotides line up with TRBD2. Germline loops: CDR1 LNHDA, CDR2 SQIVND (reference sequence). The V and J ends lost 5 bases and 7 bases, in that order; junction bases with no gene match: 17. The length of the CDR3 is 18 residues. CDR3 DNA: TGTGCCAGTAGTTTCGGCTTTCCTGTTCTAGCGGGAGAGAATGAGCAGTTCTTC. It codes for CASSFGFPVLAGENEQFF.

This clone was counted only a few times. The chain has TRBV6-4 and TRBJ2-2; D is perhaps TRBD1 (5 bases). Germline lookup yields CDR1 MRHNA and CDR2 SNTAGT. The CDR3 has 14 amino acids. V lost 8 bases to trimming and J lost 0 bases, with 10 bases between them. The chain's CDR3 is CASQQDTNTGELFF. The CDR3 coding sequence is TGTGCCAGCCAGCAGGACACGAACACCGGGGAGCTGTTTTTT.

V usage is TRBV19 and J usage is TRBJ2-1; maybe TRBD1 (6 bases). V lost 1 base, J lost 10 bases, and 20 bases lay in between. The CDR3 consists of 16 residues. CDR1 is LNHDA and CDR2 is SQIVND in the germline V gene (reference sequence). The CDR3 DNA sequence: TGTGCCAGTAGTATAGCCGGCAGGGGACAATTAGGAGAGCAGTTCTTC. As protein: CASSIAGRGQLGEQFF.

The rearrangement links TRBV10-2 to TRBJ1-1; 10 nucleotides line up with TRBD1. The CDR3 extends over 15 amino acids. From germline, CDR1 is WSHSY and CDR2 SAAADI. The V and J ends lost 3 bases and 10 bases, in that order; junction bases with no gene match: 11. The CDR3 reads CASSDPGTGVNGAFF. CDR3 DNA: TGCGCCAGCAGTGACCCAGGGACAGGGGTTAATGGAGCTTTCTTT.

V is TRBV15 and J is TRBJ1-3; D possibly corresponds to TRBD1 (6 bases). Germline V gene lookup returns CDR1 LNHNV and CDR2 YYDKDF (reference sequence). The CDR3 extends over 17 amino acids. V lost 5 bases to trimming and J lost 0 bases, with 17 bases between them. The DNA for the CDR3 is TGTGCCACCAGCCCTCGCTCTGTGGGGGCCTCTGGAAACACCATATATTTT. It specifies CATSPRSVGASGNTIYF.

V usage is TRBV11-3 and J usage is TRBJ2-1; D could derive from TRBD1 or TRBD2 (5 bases each). CDR1 and CDR2 from the germline V gene are SGHNT and YENEEA. Trimming shortened V by 5 bases and J by 9 bases, and 11 bases separated the two germline ends. The CDR3 is made up of 12 amino acids. The chain's CDR3 is CASSAPGREQFF. The CDR3 region has the DNA TGTGCCAGCAGCGCTCCGGGACGTGAGCAGTTCTTC.

The rearrangement joins TRBV5-6 to TRBJ2-2; maybe TRBD2 (6 bases). Deletions cut 0 bases from V and 4 bases from J, with 13 bases between. The CDR3 is made up of 16 amino acids. From germline, CDR1 is SGHDT and CDR2 YYEEEE. The CDR3 bases are TGTGCCAGCAGCTTGGCCCTCGGCGGGACCACCGGGGAGCTGTTTTTT. It is translated as CASSLALGGTTGELFF.

The chain employs TRBV30 and TRBJ1-2; no definite D call. V dropped 3 bases and J dropped 2 bases, with 16 bases sitting between them. Germline CDR1 reads GTSNPN; CDR2 reads SVGIG (reference sequence). There are 15 residues in the CDR3. CDR3 nucleotide sequence: TGTGCCTGGAGACCTCCCTCCGCAGCGAACTATGGCTACACCTTC. Protein sequence: CAWRPPSAANYGYTF. Full variable domain (rest looked up from reference TRBV30 and TRBJ1-2): SQTIHQWPATLVQPVGSPLSLECTVEGTSNPNLYWYRQAAGRGLQLLFYSVGIGQISSEVPQNLSASRPQDRQFILSSKKLLLSDSGFYLCAWRPPSAANYGYTFGSGTRLTVV.

The rearrangement links TRBV27 to TRBJ1-2, with a tentative D call TRBD1 (5 bases). With 5 bases removed from V and 0 bases from J, the gap between germline ends came to 13 bases. The germline V gene encodes CDR1 MNHEY and CDR2 SMNVEV (reference sequence). The CDR3 consists of 15 residues. CDR3 DNA: TGTGCCAGCAGTCCCGAACCAGGGACTAACTATGGCTACACCTTC. Its translation is CASSPEPGTNYGYTF.

The chain combines TRBV12-5 with TRBJ2-1; 9 nucleotides align to TRBD1. Per the germline V gene, CDR1 is LGHNT and CDR2 is FRNRAP. The CDR3 extends over 15 amino acids. Germline trimming cut 1 base from V and 4 bases from J; bases unmatched to any gene: 2. CDR3 amino acids: CASGLGQGVYNEQFF. In DNA form, the CDR3 reads TGTGCTAGTGGTTTGGGACAGGGGGTATACAATGAGCAGTTCTTC.

V usage is TRBV14 and J usage is TRBJ2-1; a possible D gene is TRBD1 (6 bases). Germline values: CDR1 SGHDN, CDR2 FVKESK. The CDR3 consists of 16 residues. Trimming took 3 bases from V and 4 from J, leaving 16 bases between them. CDR3 nucleotides: TGTGCCAGCAGCCATCTTCCTGGGGGCGGATACAATGAGCAGTTCTTC. Residues: CASSHLPGGGYNEQFF.